The present T cell receptor beta chain was sequenced within a study of CD8 T cells in Susac syndrome. Looked up from germline, CDR1 is SEHNR and CDR2 is FQNEAQ (reference sequence). The CDR3 has 17 amino acids. With V trimmed by 5 bases and J by 0 bases, 6 bases remained unmatched. Reverse transcription of about 0.45 to 1 ug RNA was performed with random hexamers. A single record per CDR3 protein comes from TCRdb applying MiXCR to the immunoSEQ multiplex PCR reads. The sample shows roughly 150,000 distinct CDR3 sequences, about 95% of them seen only once. Whole-study results and caveats: Individuals included in the TCR sequencing and HLA analysis were acknowledged by the study to be relatively few in number.

It was treatment-naive patients with stable or active relapsing-remitting disease who made up the multiple sclerosis controls. Concerning this clonotype: The target antigen is unknown.

The chain couples TRBV7-9 to TRBJ1-5; 11 bases line up with TRBD1. This sequence originates from a human donor with multiple sclerosis. The sequenced material came from CD8+ T cells from PBMCs. Here the CDR3 reads CASSLDRGLPSNQPQHF. CDR3 DNA: TGTGCCAGCAGCCTGGACAGGGGGCTACCTAGCAATCAGCCCCAGCATTTT. Full variable domain (remainder filled in from reference TRBV7-9 and TRBJ1-5): DTGVSQNPRHKITKRGQNVTFRCDPISEHNRLYWYRQTLGQGPEFLTYFQNEAQLEKSRLLSDRFSAERPKGSFSTLEIQRTEQGDSAMYLCASSLDRGLPSNQPQHFGDGTRLSIL.